Included here is one TCR beta chain sequence, with context. No antigen is known for it. The germline CDR1 and CDR2 sequences are SQVTM and ANQGSEA. CDR3 length: 14 amino acids. The V and J ends lost 4 bases and 2 bases respectively, with 15 bases between them. This sample is part of a study of cytomegalovirus exposure and HLA in healthy donors. Study-wide results and caveats: Evidence from a later analysis indicated that most CMV-associated TCR beta chains looked HLA-restricted. Highest at DRB1 and lowest at HLA-C, TCR association rates differed among HLA loci in a later analysis. At a 0.05 false discovery rate, a later analysis found approximately 15,000 TCR beta sequences to be associated with HLA alleles.

Donors sampled were nominally healthy, though unrecorded immune exposures were likely. The primer mix had 60 Vbeta and 13 Jbeta primers. The table came from immunoSEQ multiplex PCR; TCRdb's copy has only in-frame clones and leaves some out. The sample carries around 150,000 clones, around 88% recorded once. The TCR originated in a woman under 40 in good health and CMV-seronegative. V and J are TRBV29-1 and TRBJ2-7; tentatively, D is TRBD2 (5 bases). Sequencing was done on a sample of PBMCs. CDR3 in amino acids: CSVVPADAPYEQYF. The CDR3 DNA is TGCAGCGTTGTGCCAGCGGATGCTCCCTACGAGCAGTACTTC.